The 10 T cell receptor beta chains below all came from one sample that was sequenced in a study of blood T cells in healthy people across ages. A J-beta primer mix and a sample-barcoded 5' primer were used in a second PCR of roughly 7 to 12 cycles. Each CDR3 protein gets one entry after TCRdb re-called the 5' RACE reads with MiXCR. The data show some 700,000 distinct CDR3 sequences, with 20% to 25% seen just once and roughly 22% held by the top ten. The sequencing sample was made of blood. Receptor source: a man aged 65 to 85 in good health.

This clonotype was seen a handful of times. The rearrangement joins TRBV5-1 to TRBJ1-3; no clear D gene. Germline V gives CDR1 SGHRS, CDR2 YFSETQ. The CDR3 covers 15 residues. The V end was cut by 0 bases, the J end by 0 bases, with 7 bases between. CDR3 nucleotides: TGCGCCAGCAGCTTGGCCGCGGCCTCTGGAAACACCATATATTTT. This translates into CASSLAAASGNTIYF.

This clonotype was recorded a few times. J is TRBJ1-4 and V is TRBV20-1; D gene uncertain. The germline V gene encodes CDR1 DFQATT and CDR2 SNEGSKA (reference sequence). The CDR3 runs 13 residues. The ends were cut back, 1 base at V and 10 bases at J, with 13 bases in the middle. In nucleotides, the CDR3 is TGCAGTGCTAGAGTGGAGGGTGTGGGAAAACTGTTTTTT. Its protein is CSARVEGVGKLFF.

This chain links TRBV6-1 with TRBJ1-1; D call uncertain. Germline loops: CDR1 MNHNS, CDR2 SASEGT. This CDR3 region has 14 residues. V was cut by 6 bases and J by 4 bases, with 15 bases left in between. CDR3 sequence: CASRAGPAGTEAFF. CDR3 nucleotides: TGTGCCAGCAGGGCTGGTCCGGCGGGCACTGAAGCTTTCTTT.

The V and J genes are TRBV5-1 and TRBJ2-4; perhaps TRBD1 as D (6 bases). CDR1 SGHRS and CDR2 YFSETQ come from the germline V gene. The CDR3 has 15 amino acids. Trimming took 0 bases from V and 0 from J, leaving 7 bases between them. The CDR3 loop reads CASSLDREAKNIQYF. In DNA, the CDR3 is TGCGCCAGCAGCTTGGACAGGGAAGCCAAAAACATTCAGTACTTC.

The J gene is TRBJ2-7, the V gene TRBV9; the match to TRBD1 covers 8 bases. The germline V gene has CDR1 SGDLS and CDR2 YYNGEE. The V and J ends lost 4 bases and 2 bases, in that order; junction bases with no gene match: 5. The CDR3 sequence is 14 residues long. DNA for the CDR3: TGTGCCAGCAGCCCAGAGGACAGGGCCTACGAGCAGTACTTC. This gives the protein CASSPEDRAYEQYF.

This clonotype was seen more than once but under ten times. The chain uses TRBV27 and TRBJ1-1; weak D call: TRBD1 (6 bases). Germline loops: CDR1 MNHEY, CDR2 SMNVEV (reference sequence). The CDR3 spans 11 residues. The V and J ends lost 9 bases and 4 bases respectively, with 9 bases between them. DNA of the CDR3: TGTGCCAGTACAGGGTTCACTGAAGCTTTCTTT. Residues: CASTGFTEAFF.

This clonotype has a count of ten or more. This chain uses TRBV7-6 with TRBJ2-5; D unresolved. The V end lost 1 base, the J end lost 5 bases, and 8 bases lay between the germline ends. Germline CDR1 reads SGHVS; CDR2 reads FNYEAQ. The CDR3 has 13 amino acids. The CDR3 protein is CASSLGTQETQYF. The CDR3 region has the DNA TGTGCCAGCAGCTTAGGGACGCAGGAGACCCAGTACTTC. Based on the CDR3 plus reference TRBV7-6 and TRBJ2-5, the full variable domain is GAGVSQSPRYKVTKRGQDVALRCDPISGHVSLYWYRQALGQGPEFLTYFNYEAQQDKSGLPNDRFSAERPEGSISTLTIQRTEQRDSAMYRCASSLGTQETQYFGPGTRLLVL.

CDR3 bases: TGTGCCAGCAGCTCTTTTGGGGACCACTCTGGAAACACCATATATTTT. Its translation is CASSSFGDHSGNTIYF. The chain carries TRBV7-6 and TRBJ1-3, with D possibly being TRBD1 (5 bases). The CDR3 spans 16 residues. From germline, CDR1 is SGHVS and CDR2 FNYEAQ. With 4 bases removed from V and 0 bases from J, the gap between germline ends came to 13 bases.

V is TRBV6-4 and J is TRBJ1-1, with D uncertain. V lost 0 bases to trimming and J lost 10 bases, with 15 bases between them. Germline V gene data show CDR1 as MRHNA and CDR2 as SNTAGT. CDR3 length: 14 amino acids. In nucleotides, the CDR3 is TGTGCCAGCAGTGACTCGATGGGCCCAGGTAGAGCTTTCTTT. This encodes CASSDSMGPGRAFF.

In the case of this clonotype: At one end the junction does not follow the germline gene, possibly because of a read error. Here the CDR3 DNA reads TGTACCAGCAGCGCCGGACTAGAAACCCAATGGGTCACAGATACGCAGTATTTT. Encoded protein: CTSSAGLETQWVTDTQYF. This chain links TRBV6-1 with TRBJ2-3, with 7 bases that match TRBD2. This CDR3 contains 18 residues. Germline V gene lookup returns CDR1 MNHNS and CDR2 SASEGT.